Following are 21 T cell receptor beta chains from one sample sequenced in a study of shared clonotypes between healthy human individuals. Assay: immunoSEQ multiplex PCR; the TCRdb copy retains only in-frame clones and omits some. The data show around 300,000 clones, with around nine tenths seen just once and roughly 16% held by the top ten. The sequenced sample consisted of memory CD8+ T cells sorted from blood. Described subset: CD45RO+ cells pooled with CCR7-negative TemRA cells. These TCRs come from a man aged 18 to 30 in good health.

This chain links TRBV5-4 with TRBJ2-7; 9 bases are a match to TRBD1. CDR1 is SGHNT, CDR2 YYREEE, per germline (reference sequence). Trimming at V came to 2 bases and at J to 5 bases, leaving 5 bases not matched to a gene. The CDR3 spans 14 residues. CDR3 sequence: CASSFLQGADEQYF. CDR3 in DNA: TGTGCCAGCAGCTTTCTACAGGGGGCGGACGAGCAGTACTTC.

The chain employs TRBV5-1 and TRBJ2-7, with D possibly matching TRBD2 (6 bases). Looked up from germline, CDR1 is SGHRS and CDR2 is YFSETQ. The CDR3 has 16 residues. The V and J ends lost 0 bases and 2 bases respectively, with 15 bases between them. CDR3 in amino acids: CASSLVPRTITYEQYF. The CDR3 bases are TGCGCCAGCAGCTTGGTCCCTCGGACTATTACCTACGAGCAGTACTTC.

The chain uses TRBV4-1 and TRBJ2-7; maybe TRBD1 (6 bases). V lost 6 bases and J lost 2, with 17 bases in between. In germline, CDR1 is MGHRA, CDR2 YSYEKL. The CDR3 length is 15 residues. DNA of the CDR3: TGCGCCAGCAGGAGGGTGGGGGACACCACCTACGAGCAGTACTTC. This gives the protein CASRRVGDTTYEQYF.

V usage is TRBV9 and J usage is TRBJ2-1; 8 bases align to TRBD2. The trim removed 0 bases at V and 8 bases at J, leaving 16 bases unmatched. CDR3 length equals 18 residues. Germline CDR1 SGDLS, CDR2 YYNGEE. CDR3: CASSVDSLGLAGYDEQFF. The CDR3, as DNA: TGTGCCAGCAGCGTAGACTCACTAGGGCTAGCGGGTTATGATGAGCAGTTCTTC.

This chain joins TRBV27 and TRBJ2-1; 7 nucleotides agree with TRBD2. The CDR3 sequence is 16 residues long. Germline trimming cut 1 base from V and 4 bases from J; bases unmatched to any gene: 7. Germline values: CDR1 MNHEY, CDR2 SMNVEV (reference sequence). The CDR3 loop reads CASSLYSSGEYNEQFF. The CDR3 DNA is TGTGCCAGCAGTTTATATTCAAGCGGGGAGTACAATGAGCAGTTCTTC.

J is TRBJ1-6 and V is TRBV6-1; D remains ambiguous. This CDR3 is built from 16 residues. The germline V gene has CDR1 MNHNS and CDR2 SASEGT. V lost 1 base, J lost 0 bases, and 7 bases lay in between. The CDR3: CASSEGVRSYNSPLHF. CDR3 DNA sequence: TGTGCCAGCAGTGAAGGGGTCCGCTCCTATAATTCACCCCTCCACTTT.

The genes are TRBV27 and TRBJ2-3, with a weak D call TRBD1 (7 bases). Trimming pared 7 bases from V and 1 base from J, leaving 21 bases between. Germline lookup yields CDR1 MNHEY and CDR2 SMNVEV (reference sequence). This CDR3 has 17 residues. The CDR3 region has the DNA TGTGCCAGCACTTCTCGGACTACAGGGGACCGCACAGATACGCAGTATTTT. As protein: CASTSRTTGDRTDTQYF.

This rearrangement joins TRBV30 to TRBJ2-2; 8 bases fit TRBD1. The CDR3 has 14 residues. After removal of 4 bases from V and 7 bases from J, the junction contained 8 bases not matched to a gene. In germline, CDR1 is GTSNPN, CDR2 SVGIG (reference sequence). CDR3 residues: CAWNLDRAVGELFF. The CDR3 bases are TGTGCCTGGAACTTGGACAGGGCGGTCGGGGAGCTGTTTTTT.

This chain uses TRBV19 with TRBJ1-1; TRBD1 is a possible D gene (6 bases). The CDR3 extends over 13 amino acids. Germline values: CDR1 LNHDA, CDR2 SQIVND (reference sequence). The V end lost 1 base, the J end lost 9 bases, and 12 bases lay between the germline ends. The CDR3 nucleotides are TGTGCCAGTAGTATAGTGACAGGAAGCCAAGCTTTCTTT. Protein: CASSIVTGSQAFF. Based on the CDR3 plus reference TRBV19 and TRBJ1-1, the full variable domain is DGGITQSPKYLFRKEGQNVTLSCEQNLNHDAMYWYRQDPGQGLRLIYYSQIVNDFQKGDIAEGYSVSREKKESFPLTVTSAQKNPTAFYLCASSIVTGSQAFFGQGTRLTVV.

DNA of the CDR3: TGTGCCAGCAGTTCTTTGCAGGGAAGGTCGACCTACGAGCAGTACTTC. It translates to CASSSLQGRSTYEQYF. The rearrangement links TRBV28 to TRBJ2-7; tentatively, D is TRBD1 (5 bases). V was pared by 4 bases and J by 2 bases, with 18 bases between. Germline loops: CDR1 MDHEN, CDR2 SYDVKM. There are 16 residues in the CDR3.

The chain has TRBV30 and TRBJ2-1; D call uncertain. Germline loops: CDR1 GTSNPN, CDR2 SVGIG (reference sequence). The CDR3 contains 14 residues. V was pared by 2 bases and J by 7 bases, with 15 bases between. CDR3 protein: CAWSPEANWNEQFF. Written as DNA, the CDR3 is TGTGCCTGGAGTCCTGAGGCTAATTGGAATGAGCAGTTCTTC.

This clone was found once. The chain couples TRBV19 to TRBJ1-5; D is possibly TRBD1 (5 bases). Per germline, CDR1 LNHDA and CDR2 SQIVND (reference sequence). CDR3 length: 15 residues. Trimming shortened V by 1 base and J by 6 bases, and 13 bases separated the two germline ends. CDR3: CASSIGAKGRQPQHF. DNA for the CDR3: TGTGCCAGTAGTATAGGGGCGAAGGGGCGTCAGCCCCAGCATTTT.

This sequence joins TRBV27 and TRBJ2-5, with 7 bases fitting TRBD1. The V gene's germline CDR1 is MNHEY and CDR2 SMNVEV (reference sequence). The CDR3 spans 14 residues. The trim removed 5 bases at V and 5 bases at J, leaving 8 bases unmatched. The CDR3 sequence: CASSGRTGWETQYF. The CDR3 nucleotides read TGTGCCAGCAGTGGCAGGACAGGCTGGGAGACCCAGTACTTC.

The chain uses TRBV5-1 and TRBJ1-2, with D hard to call. Trimming left V 3 bases short and J 7 bases short, with 25 bases between. The CDR3 spans 17 residues. The germline V gene has CDR1 SGHRS and CDR2 YFSETQ. CDR3 sequence: CASSYLPRAPVRFGYTF. The CDR3 nucleotides read TGCGCCAGCAGCTACCTCCCAAGGGCCCCTGTCCGTTTTGGCTACACCTTC.

This chain joins TRBV2 and TRBJ2-7; D remains unclear. The V gene's germline CDR1 is SNHLY and CDR2 FYNNEI. Trimming cost V 2 bases and J 1 base, with 9 bases left between them. The length of the CDR3 is 14 residues. The CDR3 bases are TGTGCCAGCAGTGAAATGTGGGGATCCTACGAGCAGTACTTC. Encoded protein: CASSEMWGSYEQYF.

There are many counts of this clone. The chain uses TRBV6-5 and TRBJ2-1, with 10 nucleotides matching TRBD2. J lost 6 bases, V lost 3 bases, and 8 bases had no gene match. The germline CDR1 and CDR2 sequences are MNHEY and SVGAGI. This CDR3 comprises 16 residues. In nucleotides, the CDR3 is TGTGCCAGCAGTTATGCCGCGGGGACTAGCGTCAATGAGCAGTTCTTC. Encoded protein: CASSYAAGTSVNEQFF.

V is TRBV30 and J is TRBJ2-1, with 10 nucleotides matching TRBD2. From germline, CDR1 is GTSNPN and CDR2 SVGIG (reference sequence). CDR3 length: 13 amino acids. The junction had 2 bases not matched to a gene; V was cut back by 0 bases and J by 9 bases. The CDR3 DNA follows: TGTGCCTGGAGTGTCTCTAGCGGGGGTGAGCAGTTCTTC. This sequence encodes CAWSVSSGGEQFF.

V is TRBV4-1 and J is TRBJ1-1; TRBD1 is a possible D gene (6 bases). V was shortened by 0 bases and J by 6 bases, with 20 bases between the two germline ends. The germline V gene has CDR1 MGHRA and CDR2 YSYEKL. The length of the CDR3 is 17 residues. The CDR3: CASSQETDTGLVAEAFF. CDR3 nucleotides: TGCGCCAGCAGCCAAGAAACTGATACAGGGCTAGTAGCTGAAGCTTTCTTT.

V gene TRBV6-6 combines with J gene TRBJ2-4, with 7 positions matching TRBD1. CDR1 is MNHNY, CDR2 SVGAGI, per germline (reference sequence). J was trimmed by 4 bases and V by 2 bases; bases with no gene match: 8. CDR3 length equals 16 residues. The chain's CDR3 is CASSYAVTGVKNIQYF. CDR3 nucleotides: TGTGCCAGCAGTTACGCCGTCACAGGGGTAAAAAACATTCAGTACTTC.

This chain joins TRBV9 and TRBJ2-5; perhaps TRBD1 as D (5 bases). The CDR3 totals 17 residues. Germline CDR1 and CDR2: SGDLS and YYNGEE. V lost 4 bases to trimming and J lost 4 bases, with 23 bases between them. As DNA, the CDR3 is TGTGCCAGCAGCATCCATCAGGGCCCTATAAGGGCAGAGACCCAGTACTTC. It yields the protein CASSIHQGPIRAETQYF.

The J gene is TRBJ2-5, the V gene TRBV9; D call uncertain. CDR1 is SGDLS and CDR2 is YYNGEE in the germline V gene. Trimming left V 0 bases short and J 4 bases short, with 13 bases between. The CDR3 loop spans 15 amino acids. The CDR3 loop reads CASSVEGSEVETQYF. The CDR3 nucleotides read TGTGCCAGCAGCGTAGAGGGCAGCGAAGTAGAGACCCAGTACTTC.